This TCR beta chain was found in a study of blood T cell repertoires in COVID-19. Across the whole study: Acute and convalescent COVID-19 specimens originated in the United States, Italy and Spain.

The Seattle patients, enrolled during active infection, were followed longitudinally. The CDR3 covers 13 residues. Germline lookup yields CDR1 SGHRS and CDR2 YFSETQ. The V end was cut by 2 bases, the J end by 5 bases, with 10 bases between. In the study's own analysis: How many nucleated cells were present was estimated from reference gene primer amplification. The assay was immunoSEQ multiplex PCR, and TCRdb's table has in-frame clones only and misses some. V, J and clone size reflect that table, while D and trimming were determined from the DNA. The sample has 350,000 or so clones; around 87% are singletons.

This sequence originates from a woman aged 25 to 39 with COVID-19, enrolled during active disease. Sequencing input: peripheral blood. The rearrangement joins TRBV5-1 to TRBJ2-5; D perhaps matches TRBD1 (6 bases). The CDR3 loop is CASSLQGEETQYF. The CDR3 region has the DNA TGCGCCAGCAGCTTACAGGGTGAGGAGACCCAGTACTTC.